The rows below give T cell receptor beta chains drawn from one sample of a study of regulatory T cells in long-lasting Graves disease. TCRdb re-called the multiplex PCR reads with MiXCR, one entry per CDR3 protein. Among roughly 560,000 distinct CDR3 sequences, roughly 15% were seen once, and the ten largest hold roughly 25%. The sample also formed part of further work on T cells in Graves' hyperthyroidism and ophthalmopathy.

The input for sequencing was peripheral blood mononuclear cells (PBMCs), taken at new diagnosis, from a patient treated with antithyroid drugs. The receptors were gathered from a woman aged 35-65 years with Graves disease. Both conserved end residues are part of each CDR3. Each record gives: J gene, V gene, clone size, D gene, CDR3 DNA, CDR3 protein. A D gene is named only where the DNA matches it firmly. The size of a clone is reported for some rows only, either as once, few or many, or as a class for expanded clones.

J gene: TRBJ1-5; V gene: TRBV2; clone size: many; D gene: TRBD1; CDR3 DNA: TGTGCCAGCATTAGTTCGCCAGGGGGACAGCCCCAGCATTTT; CDR3 protein: CASISSPGGQPQHF
J gene: TRBJ2-1; V gene: TRBV7-8; clone size: many; D gene: NA; CDR3 DNA: TGTGCCAGCAGCAGCCCAGGGAAGTTAAACAATGAGCAGTTCTTC; CDR3 protein: CASSSPGKLNNEQFF
J gene: TRBJ1-5; V gene: TRBV30; clone size: NA; D gene: NA; CDR3 DNA: TGTGCCTGGAGGAGGGAGCAAGATCAGCCCCAGCATTTT; CDR3 protein: CAWRREQDQPQHF
J gene: TRBJ2-1; V gene: TRBV5-1; clone size: many; D gene: NA; CDR3 DNA: TGCGCCAGCAGCTCGACGGGCCCGTCCTACAATGAGCAGTTCTTC; CDR3 protein: CASSSTGPSYNEQFF
J gene: TRBJ2-2; V gene: TRBV2; clone size: few; D gene: NA; CDR3 DNA: TGTGCCAGCAGTGAAGCGCTAACGGACACCGGGGAGCTGTTTTTT; CDR3 protein: CASSEALTDTGELFF
J gene: TRBJ2-1; V gene: TRBV5-5; clone size: many; D gene: TRBD1; CDR3 DNA: TGTGCCAGCAGCGCCGGGACAGGGTTCGCCAATGAGCAGTTCTTC; CDR3 protein: CASSAGTGFANEQFF
J gene: TRBJ2-7; V gene: TRBV11-2; clone size: many; D gene: NA; CDR3 DNA: TGTGCCAGCAGCTCACAGCGGTCCTACGAGCAGTACTTC; CDR3 protein: CASSSQRSYEQYF
J gene: TRBJ2-2; V gene: TRBV7-2; clone size: NA; D gene: NA; CDR3 DNA: TGTGCCAGCAGCTCTACATGGCCATACACCGGGGAGCTGTTTTTT; CDR3 protein: CASSSTWPYTGELFF
J gene: TRBJ1-6; V gene: TRBV18; clone size: few; D gene: NA; CDR3 DNA: TGTGCCAGCTCATTATCGACGGCCAGGACACCCCTCCACTTT; CDR3 protein: CASSLSTARTPLHF
J gene: TRBJ2-2; V gene: TRBV5-1; clone size: many; D gene: NA; CDR3 DNA: TGCGCCAGCAGCTTGGGATCTAGCGGGGAGCTGTTTTTT; CDR3 protein: CASSLGSSGELFF
J gene: TRBJ1-1; V gene: TRBV25-1; clone size: NA; D gene: NA; CDR3 DNA: TGTGCCAGCAGTGCCGAACTATACACTGAAGCTTTCTTT; CDR3 protein: CASSAELYTEAFF
J gene: TRBJ2-7; V gene: TRBV14; clone size: NA; D gene: NA; CDR3 DNA: TGTGCCAGCAGCCCCGCGGTCTCGACCTACGAGCAGTACTTC; CDR3 protein: CASSPAVSTYEQYF
J gene: TRBJ1-5; V gene: TRBV27; clone size: few; D gene: NA; CDR3 DNA: TGTGCCAGCAGTTCCCAGGGGACGGACAATCAGCCCCAGCATTTT; CDR3 protein: CASSSQGTDNQPQHF
J gene: TRBJ1-1; V gene: TRBV29-1; clone size: many; D gene: NA; CDR3 DNA: TGCAGCGTCCCCCTGTATGGGGCCACTGAAGCTTTCTTT; CDR3 protein: CSVPLYGATEAFF
J gene: TRBJ1-5; V gene: TRBV6-1; clone size: many; D gene: TRBD1; CDR3 DNA: TGTGCCAGCAGTGAAGGACAGGGGGGCAATCAGCCCCAGCATTTT; CDR3 protein: CASSEGQGGNQPQHF
J gene: TRBJ2-7; V gene: TRBV6-2/TRBV6-3; clone size: few; D gene: TRBD2; CDR3 DNA: TGTGCCAGCAGTTACTGGGGGGGTGGCTACGAGCAGTACTTC; CDR3 protein: CASSYWGGGYEQYF
J gene: TRBJ2-3; V gene: TRBV6-9; clone size: once; D gene: TRBD1; CDR3 DNA: TGTGCCAGCAGACCAGGGACAGTACTTTTCCGACAGGATTTT; CDR3 protein: CASRPGTVLFRQDF
J gene: TRBJ1-1; V gene: TRBV30; clone size: NA; D gene: NA; CDR3 DNA: TGTGCCTGGAGTGGGACCGGTGAAGCTTTCTTT; CDR3 protein: CAWSGTGEAFF
J gene: TRBJ1-2; V gene: TRBV10-2; clone size: NA; D gene: NA; CDR3 DNA: TGCGCCAGCAGCCCTTGGGGGCAGAACTATGGCTACACCTTC; CDR3 protein: CASSPWGQNYGYTF
J gene: TRBJ2-7; V gene: TRBV2; clone size: many; D gene: NA; CDR3 DNA: TGTGCCAGCAGTTCTAAAAGTATCTACGAGCAGTACTTC; CDR3 protein: CASSSKSIYEQYF
J gene: TRBJ2-3; V gene: TRBV6-2/TRBV6-3; clone size: few; D gene: TRBD2; CDR3 DNA: TGTGCCAGCAGTAGCGGGGTCCGCACAGATACGCAGTATTTT; CDR3 protein: CASSSGVRTDTQYF
J gene: TRBJ2-5; V gene: TRBV6-1; clone size: few; D gene: TRBD1; CDR3 DNA: TGTGCCAGCAGTAATCAGGGGGCCCGAGAGACCCAGTACTTC; CDR3 protein: CASSNQGARETQYF
J gene: TRBJ2-5; V gene: TRBV7-6; clone size: many; D gene: TRBD1; CDR3 DNA: TGTGCCAGCAGCAAGGGGAACAGGGGGTTCCAAGAGACCCAGTACTTC; CDR3 protein: CASSKGNRGFQETQYF
J gene: TRBJ2-7; V gene: TRBV19; clone size: few; D gene: NA; CDR3 DNA: TGTGCCAGTAGTATAGGGGCAGGATCCTACGAGCAGTACTTC; CDR3 protein: CASSIGAGSYEQYF
J gene: TRBJ2-7; V gene: TRBV12-3/TRBV12-4; clone size: many; D gene: NA; CDR3 DNA: TGTGCCAGCAGTCTTGGGATTGGGGGCCCCTACGAGCAGTACTTC; CDR3 protein: CASSLGIGGPYEQYF
J gene: TRBJ2-7; V gene: TRBV2; clone size: few; D gene: NA; CDR3 DNA: TGTGCCAGCAGTGCTGACGGATACTACGAGCAGTACTTC; CDR3 protein: CASSADGYYEQYF
J gene: TRBJ2-5; V gene: TRBV19; clone size: NA; D gene: NA; CDR3 DNA: TGTGCCAGTAGTTCTACAGGGATCGAGCAGTGCTTC; CDR3 protein: CASSSTGIEQCF
J gene: TRBJ2-7; V gene: TRBV6-1; clone size: many; D gene: NA; CDR3 DNA: TGTGCCAGCCTTGGGTCGGACAGCGCGTTCGAGCAGTACTTC; CDR3 protein: CASLGSDSAFEQYF
J gene: TRBJ2-3; V gene: TRBV7-9; clone size: many; D gene: NA; CDR3 DNA: TGTGCCAGCAGGCAATACCAGGGGTTACGCACAGATACGCAGTATTTT; CDR3 protein: CASRQYQGLRTDTQYF
J gene: TRBJ2-3; V gene: TRBV12-3/TRBV12-4; clone size: many; D gene: NA; CDR3 DNA: TGTGCCAGCAATTGGGACAGCACAGATACGCAGTATTTT; CDR3 protein: CASNWDSTDTQYF
J gene: TRBJ1-1; V gene: TRBV10-3; clone size: many; D gene: NA; CDR3 DNA: TGTGCCATCAGTGGGAGTACAGGGCTAGTGGTGAACACTGAAGCTTTCTTT; CDR3 protein: CAISGSTGLVVNTEAFF
J gene: TRBJ1-1; V gene: TRBV20-1; clone size: few; D gene: TRBD1; CDR3 DNA: TGCAGTGCTAAGGACCCAGGACAGGGGATGAACACTGAAGCTTTCTTT; CDR3 protein: CSAKDPGQGMNTEAFF
J gene: TRBJ2-3; V gene: TRBV10-2; clone size: few; D gene: NA; CDR3 DNA: TGCGCCAGCAGTGTAGGTGGGCGGGCAGATACGCAGTATTTT; CDR3 protein: CASSVGGRADTQYF
J gene: TRBJ1-3; V gene: TRBV20-1; clone size: NA; D gene: NA; CDR3 DNA: TGCAGTGCTAGTCGCCGGGGGACCGGGGCCTCTGGAAACACCATATATTTT; CDR3 protein: CSASRRGTGASGNTIYF
J gene: TRBJ1-3; V gene: TRBV6-2/TRBV6-3; clone size: NA; D gene: NA; CDR3 DNA: TGTGCCAGCAGACCTCGCTCTGGAAACACCATATATTTT; CDR3 protein: CASRPRSGNTIYF
J gene: TRBJ2-1; V gene: TRBV11-3; clone size: few; D gene: NA; CDR3 DNA: TGTGCCAGCAGCTTCCCCCCCGGACCCGTTGGGTACAATGAGCAGTTCTTC; CDR3 protein: CASSFPPGPVGYNEQFF
J gene: TRBJ2-1; V gene: TRBV6-1; clone size: many; D gene: NA; CDR3 DNA: TGTGCCAGCAGTGAGCCGGACCGTCAGTTCTTC; CDR3 protein: CASSEPDRQFF
J gene: TRBJ1-5; V gene: TRBV20-1; clone size: NA; D gene: TRBD1; CDR3 DNA: TGCAGTGTTTTACCGGTAGGACAGGGGCAACAGCCCCAGCATTTT; CDR3 protein: CSVLPVGQGQQPQHF
J gene: TRBJ2-2; V gene: TRBV2; clone size: few; D gene: TRBD2; CDR3 DNA: TGTGCCAGCAATGAACCAGCGGGGAACGCCGGGGAGCTGTTTTTT; CDR3 protein: CASNEPAGNAGELFF
J gene: TRBJ1-4; V gene: TRBV30; clone size: NA; D gene: TRBD1; CDR3 DNA: TGTGCCTGGAGTGTACGGGACAGGAGGAAGGAGGTACCAAATGAAAAACTGTTTTTT; CDR3 protein: CAWSVRDRRKEVPNEKLFF
J gene: TRBJ1-1; V gene: TRBV2; clone size: many; D gene: NA; CDR3 DNA: TGTGCCAGCTGGGAGAACACTGAAGCTTTCTTT; CDR3 protein: CASWENTEAFF
J gene: TRBJ1-2; V gene: TRBV18; clone size: few; D gene: TRBD1; CDR3 DNA: TGTGCCAGCTCACCCTCCCAGGGGGCTAGTGGCTACACCTTC; CDR3 protein: CASSPSQGASGYTF
J gene: TRBJ1-5; V gene: TRBV28; clone size: NA; D gene: NA; CDR3 DNA: TGTGCCAGCAGTCCAGACCTACGGGCCCAGCATTTT; CDR3 protein: CASSPDLRAQHF